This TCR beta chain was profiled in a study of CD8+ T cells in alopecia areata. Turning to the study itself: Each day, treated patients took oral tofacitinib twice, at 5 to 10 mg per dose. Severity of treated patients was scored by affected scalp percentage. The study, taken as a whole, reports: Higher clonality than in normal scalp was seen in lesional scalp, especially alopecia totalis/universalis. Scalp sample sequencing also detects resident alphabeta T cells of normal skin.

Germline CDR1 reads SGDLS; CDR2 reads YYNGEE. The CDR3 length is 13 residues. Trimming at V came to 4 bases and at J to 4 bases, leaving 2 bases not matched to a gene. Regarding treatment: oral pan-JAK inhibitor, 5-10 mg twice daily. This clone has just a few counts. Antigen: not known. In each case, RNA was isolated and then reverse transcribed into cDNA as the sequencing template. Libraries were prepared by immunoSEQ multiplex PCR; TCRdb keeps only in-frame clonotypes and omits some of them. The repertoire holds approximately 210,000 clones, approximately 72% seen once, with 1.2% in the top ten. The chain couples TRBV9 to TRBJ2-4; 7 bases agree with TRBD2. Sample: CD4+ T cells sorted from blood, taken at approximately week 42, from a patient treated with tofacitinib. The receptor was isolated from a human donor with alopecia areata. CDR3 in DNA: TGTGCCAGCAGCAAAGCGGGGAAAAACATTCAGTACTTC. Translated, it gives CASSKAGKNIQYF.